Sequencing of this T cell receptor beta chain was carried out in a study of vaccination effects on CD4 cells after COVID-19. CDR1 LNHDA and CDR2 SQIVND come from the germline V gene (reference sequence). V was cut by 3 bases and J by 6 bases, with 14 bases left in between. This CDR3 is built from 14 residues. Antigen-specific CD4+ T cells were expanded with viral peptide pools in the ViraFEST assay before sequencing. Upon completion of around 9 days in culture, CD4+ T cells were isolated. Each person got two doses of an mRNA SARS-CoV-2 vaccine, BNT162b2 or mRNA-1273. Neither prior SARS-CoV-2 infection nor positive nucleocapsid antibodies were present in the vaccine recipients. Fresh IL-2-containing medium replaced half the medium on days 3 and 7. In the case of this clone: Its cognate antigen is unknown.

Using immunoSEQ multiplex PCR, the repertoire was profiled, and TCRdb retains in-frame clones only, with some absent. The repertoire holds 30,000 to 40,000 clones, under 75% seen once, with approximately 12% in the top ten. This receptor was taken from a human donor who received a COVID-19 vaccine. Sequencing used CD4+ T cells from PBMCs cultured with HCoV-229E spike peptides, obtained after COVID-19 vaccination. This rearrangement joins TRBV19 to TRBJ1-2; D may be TRBD1 (6 bases). Here the CDR3 reads CASSIQGSRHGYTF. The DNA for the CDR3 is TGTGCCAGTAGTATCCAGGGGAGTCGTCATGGCTACACCTTC.